This TCR beta chain was identified during a study of T-cell reconstitution after alpha-beta-depleted transplantation in children. Broader study findings: It was reported that alpha-beta T cells came from several hundred expanded graft clones (about two months after transplant). The main origin of T-cell counts and diversity one year after transplant was newly produced T cells.

Trimming took off 3 bases at V and 5 bases at J, with 9 bases between the two ends. Germline V gene lookup returns CDR1 SGHDN and CDR2 FVKESK. The CDR3 spans 13 residues. Only one count was recorded for this clonotype. As yet, its antigen is unknown. Unique molecular identifiers were incorporated when the TCRbeta library was constructed. TCRdb analysed the PCR reads with MiXCR anew, one entry per CDR3 protein. Among 500,000 to 600,000 distinct CDR3 sequences listed, roughly 30% were seen once. This sequence was found in a boy under two years old with Wiskott-Aldrich syndrome, due to receive a stem cell transplant. This chain links TRBV14 with TRBJ2-3, with D maybe TRBD1 (6 bases). The sample was PBMCs, taken before TCRalphabeta/CD19-depleted stem cell transplant. Written as DNA, the CDR3 is TGTGCCAGCAGCCAGGGGGCCGAAGATACGCAGTATTTT. As protein: CASSQGAEDTQYF. The entire variable domain, with the rest obtained from reference TRBV14 and TRBJ2-3, is as follows: EAGVTQFPSHSVIEKGQTVTLRCDPISGHDNLYWYRRVMGKEIKFLLHFVKESKQDESGMPNNRFLAERTGGTYSTLKVQPAELEDSGVYFCASSQGAEDTQYFGPGTRLTVL.